These 17 T cell receptor beta chains were all obtained from the same sample, sequenced in a study of cytomegalovirus exposure and HLA in healthy donors. TCRdb's copy holds only in-frame clones and misses some; the assay was immunoSEQ multiplex PCR. The table shows some 290,000 clones, with roughly 87% occurring only once. The sample comprised PBMCs. These receptor sequences come from a man younger than 45 in good health and CMV-seronegative.

This chain connects TRBV12-1 to TRBJ2-7; the table's D gene call, TRBD1, was not cross checked with the DNA. TRBV12-1 represents a pseudogene. CDR3 size: 16 residues. The CDR3 region has the DNA TGTGCCAGCAGCTTTGAACGGGACAGGGGGCTCGGGGAGCAGTACTTC. Protein: CASSFERDRGLGEQYF.

The chain joins TRBV4-1 to TRBJ2-5, with 7 bases aligning to TRBD2. The CDR3 extends over 17 amino acids. Trimming removed 0 bases from V and 3 bases from J; junction bases left unmatched: 10. CDR1 and CDR2 from the germline V gene are MGHRA and YSYEKL. CDR3: CASSQDRLAEREETQYF. The CDR3 nucleotides are TGCGCCAGCAGCCAAGATAGGCTAGCGGAGAGAGAAGAGACCCAGTACTTC.

This chain uses TRBV19 with TRBJ1-6; perhaps TRBD1 as D (5 bases). Germline V gene lookup returns CDR1 LNHDA and CDR2 SQIVND (reference sequence). V gave up 0 bases and J gave up 9 bases, with 12 bases separating them. CDR3 length: 15 residues. CDR3 region: CASSIEAGPSSPLHF. Written as DNA, the CDR3 is TGTGCCAGTAGTATAGAAGCAGGGCCTTCTTCACCCCTCCACTTT.

This sequence joins TRBV5-1 and TRBJ2-7; tentative D call: TRBD1 (5 bases). The germline CDR1 and CDR2 sequences are SGHRS and YFSETQ. V lost 0 bases, J lost 2 bases, and 9 bases lay in between. The CDR3 runs to 14 residues. CDR3 residues: CASSLVGVTYEQYF. CDR3 nucleotide sequence: TGCGCCAGCAGCTTGGTAGGGGTCACCTACGAGCAGTACTTC. Based on the CDR3 plus reference TRBV5-1 and TRBJ2-7, the full variable domain is KAGVTQTPRYLIKTRGQQVTLSCSPISGHRSVSWYQQTPGQGLQFLFEYFSETQRNKGNFPGRFSGRQFSNSRSEMNVSTLELGDSALYLCASSLVGVTYEQYFGPGTRLTVT.

There are a few counts of this clone. The J gene is TRBJ2-2, the V gene TRBV7-9, with a tentative D call TRBD1 (5 bases). V lost 6 bases and J 6 bases, leaving 11 bases between the germline ends. The CDR3 sequence is 13 residues long. Germline CDR1 reads SEHNR; CDR2 reads FQNEAQ (reference sequence). The CDR3 DNA reads as TGTGCCAGCAGAGCAGGGTTACCCGGGGAGCTGTTTTTT. Its translation: CASRAGLPGELFF.

The V gene is TRBV12-5, the J gene TRBJ2-2; 8 nucleotides match TRBD1. CDR3 length: 15 amino acids. The J segment lost 6 bases and the V segment lost 1 base, leaving 4 bases of the junction unmatched. From germline, CDR1 is LGHNT and CDR2 FRNRAP. For the CDR3, the DNA is TGTGCTAGTGGTTTGGGGTGGACAGGGTCCGGGGAGCTGTTTTTT. Its translation: CASGLGWTGSGELFF.

This sequence joins TRBV7-2 and TRBJ2-1; 7 nucleotides line up with TRBD2. Germline-derived CDR1 and CDR2 are SGHTA and FQGNSA. After removal of 5 bases from V and 1 base from J, the junction contained 5 bases not matched to a gene. The CDR3 has 15 residues. The DNA for the CDR3 is TGTGCCAGCAGCGGGGGGGAACGTTCCTACAATGAGCAGTTCTTC. Protein: CASSGGERSYNEQFF.

This clone occurred once. J is TRBJ2-1 and V is TRBV7-6, with 14 bases identical to TRBD2. Trimming at V came to 11 bases and at J to 9 bases, leaving 6 bases not matched to a gene. The CDR3 loop spans 13 amino acids. Germline-derived CDR1 and CDR2 are SGHVS and FNYEAQ. The CDR3 protein is CASGLAGGSEQFF. In DNA form, the CDR3 reads TGTGCCTCTGGACTAGCGGGGGGCTCTGAGCAGTTCTTC. Together with reference TRBV7-6 and TRBJ2-1, the CDR3 gives the full variable domain: GAGVSQSPRYKVTKRGQDVALRCDPISGHVSLYWYRQALGQGPEFLTYFNYEAQQDKSGLPNDRFSAERPEGSISTLTIQRTEQRDSAMYRCASGLAGGSEQFFGPGTRLTVL.

J is TRBJ1-2 and V is TRBV5-8, with TRBD1 identical over 9 bases. J gave up 4 bases and V 0 bases, and 13 bases lay outside the gene matches. The CDR3 runs to 18 residues. CDR1 is SGHTS, CDR2 YDEGEE, per germline. CDR3 bases: TGTGCCAGCAGCTTGGTCGTTGGACAGGGGAGATCCAGCTATGGCTACACCTTC. Its protein is CASSLVVGQGRSSYGYTF.

In this sample, this clone turned up once. The J gene is TRBJ1-1, the V gene TRBV6-5; TRBD1 matches at 9 bases. This CDR3 has 14 amino acids. V lost 2 bases, J lost 5 bases, and 3 bases stayed unmatched. Looked up from germline, CDR1 is MNHEY and CDR2 is SVGAGI. The CDR3 DNA reads TGTGCCAGCAGTTACGACAGGGGGGGGACTGAAGCTTTCTTT. It specifies CASSYDRGGTEAFF.

The gene calls are TRBV2 and TRBJ2-5; 7 nucleotides line up with TRBD1. The CDR3 sequence is 13 residues long. Germline V CDR1 and CDR2: SNHLY, FYNNEI. The ends lost 4 bases at V and 7 bases at J; junction bases unmatched: 6. CDR3 DNA: TGTGCCAGCAGTGGGACAGGCGTGGGGACCCAGTACTTC. Residues: CASSGTGVGTQYF.

This clone was counted between two and nine times. The J gene is TRBJ1-2, the V gene TRBV19; 7 bases match TRBD1. The J segment lost 4 bases and the V segment lost 5 bases, leaving 4 bases of the junction unmatched. In germline, CDR1 is LNHDA, CDR2 SQIVND (reference sequence). The length of the CDR3 is 13 residues. CDR3 in DNA: TGTGCCAGTAGTGGAGGGGGCGGCTATGGCTACACCTTC. Translated: CASSGGGGYGYTF.

This clone was counted only a few times. V is TRBV7-9 and J is TRBJ2-1, with D unclear. This CDR3 has 13 amino acids. Germline lookup yields CDR1 SEHNR and CDR2 FQNEAQ (reference sequence). With 5 bases removed from V and 8 bases from J, the gap between germline ends came to 13 bases. This chain's CDR3 is CASSPLPGYEQFF. CDR3 nucleotides: TGTGCCAGCAGCCCACTACCCGGCTATGAGCAGTTCTTC.

Only one count was recorded for this clone. V is TRBV7-9 and J is TRBJ1-2, with D unresolved. The germline gives CDR1 SEHNR, CDR2 FQNEAQ (reference sequence). This CDR3 region has 13 residues. V was cut by 1 base and J by 7 bases, with 10 bases left in between. In DNA form, the CDR3 reads TGTGCCAGCAGCTTAGTCGGTGTCCCTGGCTACACCTTC. It specifies CASSLVGVPGYTF.

The chain carries TRBV4-3 and TRBJ2-2; a weak D match, TRBD1 (6 bases). This CDR3 is built from 16 residues. Trimming removed 4 bases from V and 3 bases from J, with 15 bases in between. The germline CDR1 and CDR2 sequences are LGHNA and YSLEER. CDR3 loop: CASSRGPVGDTGELFF. The CDR3 DNA sequence: TGCGCCAGCAGCCGGGGGCCGGTGGGCGACACCGGGGAGCTGTTTTTT.

The chain is built from TRBV18 and TRBJ1-5; 7 bases are a match to TRBD1. CDR1 and CDR2 (germline): KGHSH, LQKENI. V dropped 2 bases and J dropped 3; count of bases not matched to a gene: 4. This CDR3 is built from 15 residues. DNA for the CDR3: TGTGCCAGCTCACCAACCGGGACAGTCAATCAGCCCCAGCATTTT. This translates into CASSPTGTVNQPQHF.

This chain joins TRBV5-1 and TRBJ2-5; D is perhaps TRBD1 (6 bases). Deletions cut 3 bases from V and 2 bases from J, with 11 bases between. The germline CDR1 and CDR2 sequences are SGHRS and YFSETQ. The CDR3 is made up of 14 amino acids. The CDR3 spells CASSSVGAQETQYF. The CDR3 nucleotides read TGCGCCAGCAGCTCAGTGGGGGCTCAAGAGACCCAGTACTTC.